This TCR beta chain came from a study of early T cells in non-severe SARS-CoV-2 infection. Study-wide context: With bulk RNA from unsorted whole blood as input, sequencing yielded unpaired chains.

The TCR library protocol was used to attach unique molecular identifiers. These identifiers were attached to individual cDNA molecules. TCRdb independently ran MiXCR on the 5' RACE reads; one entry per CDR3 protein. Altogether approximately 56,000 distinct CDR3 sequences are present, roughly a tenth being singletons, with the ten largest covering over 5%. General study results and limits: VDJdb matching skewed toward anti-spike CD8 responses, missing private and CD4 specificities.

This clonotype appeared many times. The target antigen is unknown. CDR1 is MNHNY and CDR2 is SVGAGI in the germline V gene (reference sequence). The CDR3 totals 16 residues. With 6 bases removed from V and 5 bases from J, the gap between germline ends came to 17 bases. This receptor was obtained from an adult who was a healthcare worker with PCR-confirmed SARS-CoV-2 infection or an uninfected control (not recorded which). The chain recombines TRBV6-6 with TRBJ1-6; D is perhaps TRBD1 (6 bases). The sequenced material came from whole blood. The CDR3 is CASRPKGGVDNSPLHF. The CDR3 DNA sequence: TGTGCCAGCAGACCCAAGGGGGGGGTGGATAATTCACCCCTCCACTTT.